The subject of this entry is one T cell receptor (beta chain). Its antigen remains unknown. TCRdb fed the 5' RACE reads into MiXCR, producing one record per CDR3 protein. The table shows 450,000 to 650,000 distinct CDR3 sequences, with about a fifth occurring only once. These data originate in a study of T-cell memory formation after mild COVID-19. Regarding the study as a whole: The CD4+ clones that contracted clustered mainly within CM and EM, and the CD8+ clones concentrated in EMRA.

This TCR was recovered from an adult woman who had mild COVID-19 (a few samples of this study predate the infection). Cell type and time point are not known. Sequencing was done on a sample of PBMCs or a T cell subset sorted from them (not recorded which).

This CDR3 reads CASSPGQYTQYF. The CDR3 DNA follows: TGTGCCAGCAGCCCGGGTCAATATACGCAGTATTTT. This chain uses TRBV7-9 with TRBJ2-3, with D uncertain. Trimming pared 5 bases from V and 7 bases from J, leaving 10 bases between. Germline CDR1 SEHNR, CDR2 FQNEAQ (reference sequence). This CDR3 is built from 12 residues.